The clone carrying this T cell receptor (beta chain) occurred many times. These data belong to a study of T cells in Graves' hyperthyroidism and ophthalmopathy. Amplified TCR beta CDR3 regions came from RNA transcripts. The TCR CDR3 first-round RT-PCR relied on the HTBI primer set. From the multiplex PCR reads, TCRdb called clonotypes with MiXCR, one entry per CDR3 protein. Among roughly 550,000 distinct CDR3 sequences, about 16% were seen once, and the ten largest hold 25% to 30%. The length of the CDR3 is 15 residues. CDR1 is MNHNS and CDR2 is SASEGT in the germline V gene. With 5 bases removed from V and 6 bases from J, the gap between germline ends came to 20 bases.

This receptor was taken from a woman in her twenties or thirties with Graves' ophthalmopathy. The specimen sequenced was blood. The chain links TRBV6-1 to TRBJ2-7; TRBD1 is a possible D gene (6 bases). CDR3 DNA sequence: TGTGCCAGCAGTTGGAACAGGGCCCACCCGGCCGAGCAGTACTTC. Protein product: CASSWNRAHPAEQYF.